Listed below are T cell receptor beta chains from one sample, sequenced in a study of shared clonotypes between healthy human individuals. Profiled with immunoSEQ multiplex PCR; TCRdb holds only in-frame clones, not every one. The data hold about 2.1 million clones, with approximately 92% observed a single time. The sequencing sample was made of naive CD8+ T cells from PBMCs. The receptors were gathered from a man aged 18 to 30 in good health. Some clones in this sample may be carry-over from other donors' samples. The CDR3 runs from the conserved cysteine through the conserved F or W. Clone size is not always given. Where it is, it says once, few, many or a class for expanded clones.

clone_size: NA
v_call: TRBV7-6
j_call: TRBJ2-7
cdr3_aa: CASSSAPTYEQYF

clone_size: NA
v_call: TRBV9
j_call: TRBJ2-7
cdr3_aa: CASSGGTYEQYF

clone_size: NA
v_call: TRBV27
j_call: TRBJ2-3
cdr3_aa: CASSLFGVGGADTQYF

clone_size: NA
v_call: TRBV27
j_call: TRBJ2-7
cdr3_aa: CASSYSGTGGSYEQYF

clone_size: NA
v_call: TRBV5-4
j_call: TRBJ2-7
cdr3_aa: CASSQTGTGGNEQYF

clone_size: NA
v_call: TRBV15
j_call: TRBJ1-2
cdr3_aa: CATRQTGGPLYGYTF

clone_size: NA
v_call: TRBV6-5
j_call: TRBJ2-7
cdr3_aa: CASSHQGTYEQYF

clone_size: once
v_call: TRBV10-3
j_call: TRBJ2-1
cdr3_aa: CAISDLRGREGVVHNEQFF

clone_size: once
v_call: TRBV28
j_call: TRBJ2-2
cdr3_aa: CASSSSGAGELFF

clone_size: NA
v_call: TRBV28
j_call: TRBJ1-6
cdr3_aa: CASSLTPPQPGSPLHF

clone_size: NA
v_call: TRBV27
j_call: TRBJ1-5
cdr3_aa: CASRQDGTYQPQHF

clone_size: NA
v_call: TRBV19
j_call: TRBJ1-3
cdr3_aa: CASSGNRESDGNTIYF

clone_size: few
v_call: TRBV9
j_call: TRBJ1-3
cdr3_aa: CASSGLSTGNTIYF

clone_size: NA
v_call: TRBV4-3
j_call: TRBJ2-1
cdr3_aa: CASSPALRQHNEQFF

clone_size: NA
v_call: TRBV28
j_call: TRBJ2-7
cdr3_aa: CASSRTSPPYEQYF

clone_size: NA
v_call: TRBV13
j_call: TRBJ2-1
cdr3_aa: CASRGTGGSDEQFF

clone_size: NA
v_call: TRBV9
j_call: TRBJ2-5
cdr3_aa: CASSATGTQETQYF

clone_size: NA
v_call: TRBV28
j_call: TRBJ1-5
cdr3_aa: CASSLYNSLSNQPQHF

clone_size: NA
v_call: TRBV27
j_call: TRBJ1-5
cdr3_aa: CASSIQGGDQPQHF

clone_size: NA
v_call: TRBV5-4
j_call: TRBJ2-3
cdr3_aa: CASSSGLAGGAEQYF

clone_size: NA
v_call: TRBV14
j_call: TRBJ2-2
cdr3_aa: CASSPYRNTGELFF

clone_size: once
v_call: TRBV6-5
j_call: TRBJ2-3
cdr3_aa: CASSYSGQVADTQYF

clone_size: NA
v_call: TRBV28
j_call: TRBJ2-7
cdr3_aa: CASSPGAYEQYF

clone_size: NA
v_call: TRBV28
j_call: TRBJ1-2
cdr3_aa: CASSGTGTPEGHYGYTF

clone_size: NA
v_call: TRBV9
j_call: TRBJ2-7
cdr3_aa: CASSVDGGEMLAGQSSYEQYF

clone_size: NA
v_call: TRBV5-8
j_call: TRBJ1-2
cdr3_aa: CASSLELGLGYGYTF

clone_size: NA
v_call: TRBV27
j_call: TRBJ2-7
cdr3_aa: CASSLIGTSGIYEQYF

clone_size: NA
v_call: TRBV28
j_call: TRBJ2-7
cdr3_aa: CASSSLTSGRGYEQYF